The clone carrying this TCR beta chain has a single count. Per the germline V gene, CDR1 is SEHNR and CDR2 is FQNEAQ (reference sequence). Trimming pared 2 bases from V and 10 bases from J, leaving 8 bases between. The CDR3 sequence is 12 residues long. The data were taken from a study of blood T cell repertoires in COVID-19. Profiling relied on immunoSEQ multiplex PCR, and the TCRdb table lists in-frame clones only, not all of them. Of roughly 160,000 clones in the sample, roughly 91% are singletons; the top ten hold more than 2%. The clonotype comes from a man aged 18 to 30 with acute or convalescent COVID-19. The J gene is TRBJ2-2, the V gene TRBV7-9; D not certain. Sequenced sample: peripheral blood. This chain's CDR3 is CASSLSVEELFF. CDR3 DNA: TGTGCCAGCAGCTTATCGGTCGAGGAGCTGTTTTTT.